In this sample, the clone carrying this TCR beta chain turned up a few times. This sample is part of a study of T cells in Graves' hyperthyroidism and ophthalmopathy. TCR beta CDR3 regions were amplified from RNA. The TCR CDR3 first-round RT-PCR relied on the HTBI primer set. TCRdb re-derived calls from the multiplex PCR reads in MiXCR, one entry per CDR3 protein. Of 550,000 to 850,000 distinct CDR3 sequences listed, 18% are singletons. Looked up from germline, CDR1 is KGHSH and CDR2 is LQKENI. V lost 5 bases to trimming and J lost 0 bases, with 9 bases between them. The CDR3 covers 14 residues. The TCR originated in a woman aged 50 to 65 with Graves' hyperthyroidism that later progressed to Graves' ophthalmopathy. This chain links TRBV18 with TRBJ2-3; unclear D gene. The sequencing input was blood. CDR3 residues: CASSTSTSTDTQYF. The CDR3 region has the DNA TGTGCCAGCTCAACAAGTACTAGCACAGATACGCAGTATTTT.